This T cell receptor beta chain was obtained from a study of T-cell memory formation after mild COVID-19 (dated by TCRdb to the early 2020s). Regarding the complete study: Most TCR sequence clusters were specific to one of the two donors. T-cell clones expanding and contracting after mild COVID-19 in a couple of donors were tracked by longitudinal TCRalpha and TCRbeta repertoire sequencing. The cohort was made up of two young adult volunteers, one female and one male, who were previously healthy.

This clonotype was observed a few times. This receptor's antigen is unknown. Base qualities were left out, and no much larger clone turns up one base away. Ficoll-Paque density gradient centrifugation was used to isolate PBMCs. From a lookup of the germline V gene, CDR1 and CDR2 are LGHNA and YNFKEQ. The CDR3 runs 16 amino acids, cysteine and phenylalanine included. The DNA shown is the 48-base CDR3, in frame from base 1. Trimming costs V 0 bases and J 5 bases, and their ends lie 16 bases apart. The run used an Illumina NovaSeq 6000. cDNA libraries for TCRalpha and TCRbeta were prepared by 5'RACE using constant-segment primers, with sample barcodes and unique molecular identifiers added. Trizol reagent was used to extract RNA from every sample. Libraries were amplified in two PCR steps, with a second sample barcode and Illumina TruSeq adapters added in the second step. The libraries were sequenced on an Illumina NovaSeq using 2 x 150 bp paired-end reads. As for the original processing: Reads were demultiplexed and collapsed into UMI-guided consensus sequences with migec v1.2.7. With mixcr v2.1.11, UMI consensuses were aligned to TRA and TRB V and J templates and assembled into clonotypes. A clonotype was counted as expanded or contracted only when both edgeR and NoisET called the clonotype significant, with the noise models trained on biological replicates. For edgeR calls, a false discovery rate-adjusted p below 0.01 and a log2 fold-change threshold of 1 were applied. PCA with hierarchical clustering of max-normalized trajectories of the 1000 most abundant clonotypes was used as exploratory dynamics analysis. Separately sequenced CD4+ and CD8+ repertoires were used to assign the CD4 or CD8 phenotype of responding clones. TCRdb took the public reads, trimmed them with fastp at Q25, ran MiXCR for clone calling and kept in-frame beta chains. CDR3 protein duplicates are merged, each entry listing the most common genes and DNA. In this record, the V and J calls reflect TCRdb's handling and not the investigators' own analysis. The sample contains some 490,000 distinct CDR3 sequences, about 20% of them found a single time. Jointly, the top ten make up 9% to 15% of the sample.

Summary of the overall study and its limitations: Only two mild cases were covered in the study, and larger cohorts including severe cases with pre-infection samples were considered necessary. Clones that contracted from day 15 to 85 showed balanced CD4/CD8 phenotypes, whereas a second wave of clones that expanded from day 15 to 37 leaned towards CD4+. Contracting CD4+ clones appeared mostly in the CM and EM memory subsets, whereas CD8+ clones were enriched in EMRA. The second-wave clones that peaked on day 37 were not confirmed to be SARS-CoV-2 specific. Some responding clones were detected in pre-infection memory, suggesting pre-existing cross-reactive memory T cells joined the SARS-CoV-2 response.

The sample comprised PBMCs or a T cell subset sorted from them (not recorded which). The sequence came from an adult woman who had mild COVID-19 (a few samples of this study predate the infection). The sample titles of this study are shuffled in the database, so cell type and time point are left out; the donor was told from shared clones. In this chain, TRBV4-2 is recombined with TRBJ2-5; TRBD1 might be the D gene, on 5 matching bases. The base sequence is TGTGCCAGCAGCCAAGATTGGCAGGGTGTTTCGGAGACCCAGTACTTC. This translates into CASSQDWQGVSETQYF.